This T cell receptor beta chain is from a study of blood T cell repertoires in COVID-19. Looked up from germline, CDR1 is MNHEY and CDR2 is SMNVEV (reference sequence). Trimming removed 2 bases from V and 5 bases from J, with 12 bases in between. The CDR3 consists of 14 residues. TCRdb keeps only in-frame clones here, not all; method: immunoSEQ multiplex PCR. The sample includes more than 35,000 clones, around 91% seen only once; the top ten take around 8.3%. The origin of this receptor is a man aged 25 to 40 with active or convalescent COVID-19. The genes are TRBV27 and TRBJ2-5; TRBD2 is a possible D gene (7 bases). Source material: peripheral blood. Here the CDR3 DNA reads TGTGCCAGCAGTTTAGCGGGGGCAGGTGAGACCCAGTACTTC. Residues: CASSLAGAGETQYF.